Detailed here is one TCR beta chain. Its specific antigen is unknown. No base qualities exist here, and no much larger clone lies one base off it. The sample is drawn from a study of T cell changes during pregnancy in multiple sclerosis (dated by TCRdb to the late 2010s). The study in broad terms: Changes in the T cell repertoire over the course of pregnancy were examined in this study in women with multiple sclerosis.

Library prep was done by the immunoSEQ multiplex PCR assay. As stored in TCRdb, this immuneACCESS dataset retains in-frame rearrangements with V and J assigned. A fraction of the clones does not appear; measured against another copy, unresolved V genes explain less than half of the discrepancy, and the remainder lacks a known reason. Counted in this sample were about 40,000 clones; roughly nine tenths of them appeared once. Over 0.75% of the sample belongs to the ten largest clones. CDR1 and CDR2, per the germline V gene, are SNHLY and FYNNEI. Inclusive of the bounding cysteine and phenylalanine, the CDR3 is 13 residues long. Kept here is only the CDR3 DNA, which spans 39 bases and is read in frame from base 1. Trimming accounts for 7 bases at V and 2 bases at J, while the number of junction bases matched to no gene is 4.

This TCR was recovered from a female donor with multiple sclerosis, enrolled in a pregnancy study. The rearrangement combines TRBV2 with TRBJ2-5; 7 bases in the junction line up with TRBD1. Sequenced here: CD4+ T cells from peripheral blood mononuclear cells, sampled before pregnancy. The nucleotides read TGTGCCAGCAATCGGGACAGACAAGAGACCCAGTACTTC. Translated, this gives CASNRDRQETQYF.